This T cell receptor beta chain originates from a study of T cells after yellow fever vaccination. Study-wide findings and caveats: Reappearance after the booster was seen for most primary-vaccination clones, at around 95% CD4 and less than 90% CD8.

This clonotype showed up just a few times. What it recognizes is unknown. The CDR3 has 17 amino acids. Germline CDR1 and CDR2: MNHEY and SMNVEV (reference sequence). Trimming removed 2 bases from V and 3 bases from J, with 20 bases in between. 5'RACE template switching generated TCR cDNA, adding a universal primer site and UMIs. TCRdb re-called the 5' RACE reads through MiXCR, storing one row per CDR3 protein. The repertoire consists of hundreds of thousands of distinct CDR3 sequences, with 8.7% occurring once and the leading ten covering about a sixth. The sample was PBMCs, taken on the day of the first yellow fever vaccination. V and J are TRBV27 and TRBJ2-7; D is unresolved. The receptor was isolated from a man between 18 and 35 years old who received the YFV17D yellow fever vaccine. In DNA, the CDR3 is TGTGCCAGCAGTTTAGTAACTTCGAGAGGAATAAACTACGAGCAGTACTTC. It encodes CASSLVTSRGINYEQYF.